This passage covers 31 T cell receptor beta chains from one sample sequenced in a study of T cells in Graves' hyperthyroidism and ophthalmopathy. Researchers took RNA transcripts and amplified the TCR beta CDR3 regions from them. The TCR CDR3 was amplified in a first-round RT-PCR using the HTBI primer set. TCRdb processed the multiplex PCR reads anew with MiXCR; each CDR3 protein has one entry. There are almost 500,000 distinct CDR3 sequences in the sample; approximately 23% occur only once, and roughly 49% lies in the top ten. The source material was blood. Source of these receptors: a woman aged 70-85 years with Graves' ophthalmopathy.

This clonotype came up many times. This chain links TRBV11-2 with TRBJ2-5; no definite D call. The length of the CDR3 is 15 residues. Looked up from germline, CDR1 is SGHAT and CDR2 is FQNNGV. The V end lost 1 base, the J end lost 2 bases, and 11 bases lay between the germline ends. The CDR3 DNA sequence: TGTGCCAGCAGCTTAGTGTCGACACAGCAAGAGACCCAGTACTTC. Encoded protein: CASSLVSTQQETQYF.

The chain employs TRBV18 and TRBJ2-5; D uncertain. This CDR3 is 11 amino acids long. The germline gives CDR1 KGHSH, CDR2 LQKENI. V was trimmed by 4 bases and J by 5 bases, leaving 5 bases between them. The CDR3 sequence is CASSRVETQYF. The CDR3 nucleotides are TGTGCCAGCTCACGGGTGGAGACCCAGTACTTC.

This clonotype was picked up a small number of times. The V call is TRBV24-1, the J call TRBJ1-2, with D possibly being TRBD1 (5 bases). Trimming removed 9 bases at V and 6 bases at J, with 28 bases between. The CDR3 length is 17 residues. Germline CDR1 KGHDR, CDR2 SFDVKD. CDR3 bases: TGTGCCACCGATGGCGAGCTTGAGGGGTACTATCCCAATGGCTACACCTTC. Translation gives CATDGELEGYYPNGYTF.

There are a few counts of this clonotype. The V gene is TRBV5-1, the J gene TRBJ2-1, with 8 bases aligning to TRBD2. CDR1 and CDR2 (germline): SGHRS, YFSETQ. The CDR3 sequence is 17 residues long. V lost 0 bases, J lost 3 bases, and 8 bases stayed unmatched. CDR3 in amino acids: CASSLGAGSGVYNEQFF. The DNA for the CDR3 is TGCGCCAGCAGCTTGGGGGCCGGTAGCGGGGTCTACAATGAGCAGTTCTTC.

This clonotype was observed many times. V gene TRBV11-2 combines with J gene TRBJ2-1, with 9 bases lining up with TRBD2. Germline assignment: CDR1 SGHAT and CDR2 FQNNGV. Trimming cost V 1 base and J 0 bases; bases outside gene matches: 4. The CDR3 runs to 17 residues. The CDR3 loop is CASSLAFSGSSYNEQFF. DNA for the CDR3: TGTGCCAGCAGCTTAGCTTTTAGCGGGAGCTCCTACAATGAGCAGTTCTTC.

The chain links TRBV3-1 to TRBJ2-7, with 7 nucleotides matching TRBD1. V shed 4 bases, J shed 5 bases, and the junction held 5 bases outside the gene matches. The CDR3 runs 13 residues. The V gene's germline CDR1 is LGHDT and CDR2 YNNKEL (reference sequence). The CDR3 loop reads CASSPGQADEQYF. CDR3 DNA sequence: TGTGCCAGCAGCCCTGGACAGGCGGACGAGCAGTACTTC.

This clonotype was seen a few times. The chain joins TRBV7-3 to TRBJ2-3, with 8 bases aligning to TRBD2. The length of the CDR3 is 16 residues. Germline CDR1 SGHTA, CDR2 FQGTGA. V was clipped by 5 bases and J by 6 bases; unmatched bases: 13. CDR3 DNA sequence: TGTGCCAGCAGCCCGACTCCTAGAGCGGGAGTCGATACGCAGTATTTT. As protein: CASSPTPRAGVDTQYF.

The chain is built from TRBV5-4 and TRBJ2-6, with TRBD1 matching 7 bases. Germline-derived CDR1 and CDR2 are SGHNT and YYREEE (reference sequence). The junction had 11 bases not matched to a gene; V was cut back by 4 bases and J by 4 bases. There are 17 residues in the CDR3. This CDR3 is CASSKGITGVGANVLTF. The CDR3 nucleotides are TGTGCCAGCAGCAAAGGAATAACAGGGGTAGGGGCCAACGTCCTGACTTTC.

This chain links TRBV5-1 with TRBJ1-4, with no clear D. V shed 2 bases and J shed 6 bases, with 11 bases lying between them. The CDR3 is made up of 14 amino acids. Germline CDR1 SGHRS, CDR2 YFSETQ. The CDR3 DNA is TGCGCCAGCAGCTTCGGTGGGTCCGATGAAAAACTGTTTTTT. The encoded protein is CASSFGGSDEKLFF.

This clonotype was observed many times. This rearrangement joins TRBV12-5 to TRBJ2-2, with 7 bases aligning to TRBD1. CDR1 is LGHNT, CDR2 FRNRAP, per germline. This CDR3 is built from 15 residues. DNA of the CDR3: TGTGCCAGCTTATCTGCAGGGGGTTCGGCCGGGGAGCTGTTTTTT. Protein: CASLSAGGSAGELFF.

This clonotype was observed many times. The chain uses TRBV5-1 and TRBJ1-1; D is uncertain. V was pared by 0 bases and J by 11 bases, with 17 bases between. The CDR3 covers 14 residues. CDR1 SGHRS and CDR2 YFSETQ come from the germline V gene. CDR3 region: CASSLDTSAVRAFF. The CDR3 DNA reads TGCGCCAGCAGCTTGGATACGTCTGCCGTGAGGGCTTTCTTT.

Ten or more counts support this clonotype. The chain recombines TRBV2 with TRBJ2-1; tentatively, D is TRBD1 or TRBD2 (5 bases each). Germline V lookup: CDR1 SNHLY, CDR2 FYNNEI. Trimming pared 6 bases from V and 1 base from J, leaving 13 bases between. The CDR3 has 15 residues. As DNA, the CDR3 is TGTGCCAGCAGAACGGGACGACAATCCTACAATGAGCAGTTCTTC. This encodes CASRTGRQSYNEQFF.

V usage is TRBV2 and J usage is TRBJ2-1; TRBD2 might be the D (5 bases). Germline V gene lookup returns CDR1 SNHLY and CDR2 FYNNEI. V was clipped by 9 bases and J by 8 bases, with 23 bases between them. There are 15 residues in the CDR3. CDR3 DNA: TGTGCCAGTGCTGAGGAGGCACCCCCTAGGGATGAGCAGTTCTTC. Encoded protein: CASAEEAPPRDEQFF.

In this sample, this clonotype turned up a few times. The V and J genes are TRBV3-1 and TRBJ1-2; D gene uncertain. The ends were cut back, 2 bases at V and 8 bases at J, with 18 bases in the middle. Germline-derived CDR1 and CDR2 are LGHDT and YNNKEL (reference sequence). The CDR3 sequence is 15 residues long. CDR3 DNA sequence: TGTGCCAGCAGCCAAATACCTACCCCGATTTGGGGCTACACCTTC. This encodes CASSQIPTPIWGYTF.

The chain has TRBV3-1 and TRBJ2-7; 8 bases agree with TRBD1. Germline V gives CDR1 LGHDT, CDR2 YNNKEL (reference sequence). The CDR3 totals 15 residues. V dropped 1 base and J dropped 0; count of bases not matched to a gene: 2. The CDR3 coding sequence is TGTGCCAGCAGCCAAGGACAGGGGTACTCCTACGAGCAGTACTTC. Protein: CASSQGQGYSYEQYF.

This clonotype was seen ten or more times. CDR3 sequence reads: CASSPRGQPQHF. The CDR3 region has the DNA TGTGCCAGCAGTCCCAGGGGTCAGCCCCAGCATTTT. This chain connects TRBV11-2 to TRBJ1-5, with a tentative D call TRBD1 (6 bases). This CDR3 contains 12 residues. V lost 6 bases, J lost 6 bases, and 9 bases lay in between. Germline CDR1 is SGHAT and CDR2 is FQNNGV.

This clonotype was observed a few times. The rearrangement links TRBV7-2 to TRBJ2-7; D unclear. This CDR3 is 14 amino acids long. The germline V gene encodes CDR1 SGHTA and CDR2 FQGNSA. Trimming pared 5 bases from V and 2 bases from J, leaving 13 bases between. CDR3 DNA sequence: TGTGCCAGCAGCCCTACAGTACTGCCCTACGAGCAGTACTTC. It yields the protein CASSPTVLPYEQYF.

This chain uses TRBV20-1 with TRBJ2-7, with 9 bases identical to TRBD2. From germline, CDR1 is DFQATT and CDR2 SNEGSKA (reference sequence). Trimming took 5 bases from V and 1 from J; bases not matched to a gene: 15. CDR3 length: 17 amino acids. The CDR3 bases are TGCAGTGCTTCAGCGGGAGGCATACCCGAGCCATCCTACGAGCAGTACTTC. Residues: CSASAGGIPEPSYEQYF.

V usage is TRBV7-9 and J usage is TRBJ1-2, with D perhaps TRBD1 (5 bases). V was pared by 1 base and J by 4 bases, with 10 bases between. There are 14 residues in the CDR3. Germline CDR1 and CDR2: SEHNR and FQNEAQ (reference sequence). CDR3 loop: CASSLGEGPYGYTF. CDR3 sequence (DNA): TGTGCCAGCAGCTTAGGGGAGGGGCCCTATGGCTACACCTTC. Full variable domain (remainder filled in from reference TRBV7-9 and TRBJ1-2): DTGVSQNPRHKITKRGQNVTFRCDPISEHNRLYWYRQTLGQGPEFLTYFQNEAQLEKSRLLSDRFSAERPKGSFSTLEIQRTEQGDSAMYLCASSLGEGPYGYTFGSGTRLTVV.

In its sample, this clonotype was seen many times. This chain connects TRBV6-5 to TRBJ1-2; D is uncertain. Germline lookup yields CDR1 MNHEY and CDR2 SVGAGI. The CDR3 loop spans 14 amino acids. Trimming cost V 2 bases and J 1 base, with 8 bases left between them. Here the CDR3 reads CASSYAAVNYGYTF. CDR3 bases: TGTGCCAGCAGTTACGCAGCTGTTAACTATGGCTACACCTTC.

V gene TRBV7-8 combines with J gene TRBJ2-3; D possibly uses TRBD1 or TRBD2 (5 bases each). CDR3 length: 14 amino acids. Looked up from germline, CDR1 is SGHVS and CDR2 is FQNEAQ. Deletions cut 0 bases from V and 4 bases from J, with 8 bases between. CDR3 amino acids: CASSLAGTADTQYF. The CDR3, as DNA: TGTGCCAGCAGCTTAGCGGGGACGGCAGATACGCAGTATTTT.

This clonotype came up many times. The gene calls are TRBV12-3 or TRBV12-4 and TRBJ2-3; TRBD1 matches at 7 bases. V trimming: 8 bases; J trimming: 2 bases; junction bases outside the gene matches: 7. The CDR3 is made up of 14 amino acids. Here the CDR3 reads CASLRDRYTDTQYF. CDR3 nucleotide sequence: TGTGCCAGCCTCCGGGACAGATACACAGATACGCAGTATTTT.

This clonotype has more than one count but fewer than ten. The chain uses TRBV9 and TRBJ2-7; D gene uncertain. The CDR3 runs to 14 residues. CDR1 is SGDLS, CDR2 YYNGEE, per germline. Deletions cut 3 bases from V and 2 bases from J, with 12 bases between. CDR3 sequence reads: CASSAAPFPYEQYF. CDR3 bases: TGTGCCAGCAGCGCTGCCCCGTTCCCCTACGAGCAGTACTTC.

The chain employs TRBV20-1 and TRBJ1-5; 7 bases fit TRBD1. The CDR3 consists of 12 residues. Per the germline V gene, CDR1 is DFQATT and CDR2 is SNEGSKA (reference sequence). For the CDR3, the DNA is TGCAGCCCCGGACAGGCGAATCAGCCCCAGCATTTT. Protein sequence: CSPGQANQPQHF.

This sequence joins TRBV19 and TRBJ1-1; 9 bases map to TRBD1. CDR3 length: 15 amino acids. CDR1 and CDR2 (germline): LNHDA, SQIVND (reference sequence). The junction had 7 bases not matched to a gene; V was cut back by 1 base and J by 7 bases. CDR3 amino acids: CASSIGTGVFGEAFF. In DNA, the CDR3 is TGTGCCAGTAGTATAGGGACAGGGGTATTTGGTGAAGCTTTCTTT.

Only a few counts were recorded for this clonotype. The junction does not match germline at one end; this may be a read error. This chain joins TRBV11-3 and TRBJ1-1; D gene ambiguous. Germline V gene data show CDR1 as SGHNT and CDR2 as YENEEA. The CDR3 is 13 residues long. CDR3: CVSSPRWDTEAFF. The CDR3 coding sequence is TGTGTCAGCAGCCCCCGATGGGACACTGAAGCTTTCTTT.

There are many counts of this clonotype. The chain carries TRBV20-1 and TRBJ2-3; 7 bases agree with TRBD1. V was clipped by 1 base and J by 1 base; unmatched bases: 2. Germline lookup yields CDR1 DFQATT and CDR2 SNEGSKA (reference sequence). This CDR3 region has 14 residues. The CDR3 region has the DNA TGCAGTGCTAGAGGTACAGGGGGCACAGATACGCAGTATTTT. Translation: CSARGTGGTDTQYF.

This clonotype appeared many times. V is TRBV6-1 and J is TRBJ1-5, with D perhaps matching TRBD1 (6 bases). Germline CDR1 reads MNHNS; CDR2 reads SASEGT. The germline V and J ends were trimmed by 5 bases and 4 bases, with 12 bases remaining between them. The CDR3 runs to 14 residues. As DNA, the CDR3 is TGTGCCAGCAGTAGGACAGACCTTAATCAGCCCCAGCATTTT. Its translation: CASSRTDLNQPQHF.

Only a few counts were recorded for this clonotype. This chain joins TRBV20-1 and TRBJ2-4, with D perhaps TRBD2 (5 bases). The CDR3 extends over 16 amino acids. Trimming pared 1 base from V and 6 bases from J, leaving 19 bases between. Germline V gene lookup returns CDR1 DFQATT and CDR2 SNEGSKA (reference sequence). CDR3 in amino acids: CSARVSGAPTVNIQYF. In DNA form, the CDR3 reads TGCAGTGCTAGAGTGAGCGGAGCACCCACGGTAAACATTCAGTACTTC.

The rearrangement joins TRBV3-1 to TRBJ2-2; D is undetermined. The CDR3 consists of 17 residues. The germline V and J ends were trimmed by 2 bases and 4 bases, with 17 bases remaining between them. Germline CDR1 reads LGHDT; CDR2 reads YNNKEL (reference sequence). CDR3 amino acids: CASSQRPLGIGTGELFF. The CDR3 DNA follows: TGTGCCAGCAGCCAACGACCCCTAGGGATAGGCACCGGGGAGCTGTTTTTT. The full variable domain, in which reference TRBV3-1 and TRBJ2-2 provide the parts outside the CDR3, is DTAVSQTPKYLVTQMGNDKSIKCEQNLGHDTMYWYKQDSKKFLKIMFSYNNKELIINETVPNRFSPKSPDKAHLNLHINSLELGDSAVYFCASSQRPLGIGTGELFFGEGSRLTVL.

CDR3 in amino acids: CAIRKSGTLSGSGRVVYEQYF. The CDR3, as DNA: TGTGCCATCAGAAAATCCGGGACCTTATCCGGGAGCGGGAGGGTTGTCTACGAGCAGTACTTC. This chain links TRBV10-3 with TRBJ2-7; TRBD2 matches at 10 bases. The CDR3 is made up of 21 amino acids. Trimming removed 6 bases from V and 3 bases from J; junction bases left unmatched: 26. Germline CDR1 and CDR2: ENHRY and SYGVKD.